What follows is one TCR beta chain and its context. Construction of the TCRbeta library involved unique molecular identifiers. Each CDR3 protein is one row after TCRdb ran MiXCR on the PCR reads. The data hold about 460,000 distinct CDR3 sequences, with around 13% observed a single time. CDR3 length: 17 residues. Germline assignment: CDR1 SGDLS and CDR2 YYNGEE. After removal of 4 bases from V and 4 bases from J, the junction contained 10 bases not matched to a gene. These data are taken from a study of T-cell reconstitution after alpha-beta-depleted transplantation in children. V usage is TRBV9 and J usage is TRBJ2-1; 11 bases align to TRBD2. This sequence was found in a human donor who donated a stem cell graft to a child with combined immunodeficiency. The input for sequencing was PBMCs from the stem cell graft donor, taken from the stem cell graft. This CDR3 is CASSPGLAGPQYNEQFF. As DNA, the CDR3 is TGTGCCAGCAGCCCTGGACTAGCGGGCCCACAATACAATGAGCAGTTCTTC.